The 32 T cell receptor beta chains in this list originate from one sample, sequenced in a study of control samples from healthy donors and cancer patients (dated by TCRdb to about 2020). The library was generated by the immunoSEQ multiplex PCR assay. As stored in TCRdb, this immuneACCESS dataset retains in-frame rearrangements with V and J assigned. A fraction of the clones does not appear; measured against another copy, unresolved V genes explain less than half of the discrepancy, and the remainder lacks a known reason. Recorded for this sample are tens of thousands of clones; around 87% of them occurred a single time. The top ten clones comprise roughly 13% of the sample. The sample was PBMCs. The source is a woman aged 55-75 years with lung cancer.

With regard to this clone: Relative to the germline gene, one junction end is altered; a read error may explain this. This rearrangement joins TRBV29-1 to TRBJ2-1; D uncertain. This CDR3 contains 10 residues. From germline, CDR1 is SQVTM and CDR2 ANQGSEA. This CDR3 reads CSVPTQGTIF. The CDR3 DNA reads TGCAGCGTACCCACCCAAGGAACGATCTTC.

The chain has TRBV7-9 and TRBJ2-7; 8 nucleotides align to TRBD1. J gave up 3 bases and V 5 bases, and 12 bases lay outside the gene matches. Looked up from germline, CDR1 is SEHNR and CDR2 is FQNEAQ (reference sequence). CDR3 length: 16 amino acids. The CDR3 protein is CASSPRGPGQDYEQYF. The CDR3 nucleotides read TGTGCCAGCAGCCCCAGGGGACCGGGACAGGACTACGAGCAGTACTTC.

The chain has TRBV19 and TRBJ2-7, with 8 positions matching TRBD2. The CDR3 extends over 16 amino acids. V was clipped by 5 bases and J by 3 bases; unmatched bases: 12. From germline, CDR1 is LNHDA and CDR2 SQIVND (reference sequence). The CDR3 nucleotides are TGTGCCAGTAGTTATAGCGGGGCACATACTCTCTACGAGCAGTACTTC. Its protein product is CASSYSGAHTLYEQYF.

The chain is built from TRBV28 and TRBJ2-7, with D unclear. The CDR3 is 13 amino acids. CDR1 is MDHEN and CDR2 is SYDVKM in the germline V gene. V was cut by 2 bases and J by 0 bases, with 5 bases left in between. Here the CDR3 DNA reads TGTGCCAGCAGTTTAGGTAGCTCCTACGAGCAGTACTTC. It is translated as CASSLGSSYEQYF.

This chain connects TRBV27 to TRBJ2-5, with unresolved D. The CDR3 consists of 9 residues. Per germline, CDR1 MNHEY and CDR2 SMNVEV (reference sequence). Trimming left V 8 bases short and J 4 bases short, with 2 bases between. CDR3 DNA: TGTGCCAGCGGAGAGACCCAGTACTTC. Encoded protein: CASGETQYF.

V gene TRBV6-1 combines with J gene TRBJ2-7; TRBD2 is a possible D gene (6 bases). V was trimmed by 2 bases and J by 0 bases, leaving 14 bases between them. The CDR3 is 16 amino acids. Germline V gene sequence: CDR1 MNHNS, CDR2 SASEGT. The CDR3 DNA sequence: TGTGCCAGCAGTGAACTAGGGACTTTCTACTCCTACGAGCAGTACTTC. Residues: CASSELGTFYSYEQYF.

V and J are TRBV25-1 and TRBJ1-2, with 7 positions matching TRBD1. V lost 3 bases, J lost 8 bases, and 6 bases stayed unmatched. Looked up from germline, CDR1 is MGHDK and CDR2 is SYGVNS. This CDR3 region has 13 residues. CDR3: CASSEAAGGGYTF. CDR3 nucleotides: TGTGCCAGCAGTGAGGCGGCAGGGGGAGGCTACACCTTC.

V gene TRBV18 combines with J gene TRBJ2-2, with 9 positions matching TRBD2. The CDR3 is 20 amino acids. The trim removed 4 bases at V and 0 bases at J, leaving 15 bases unmatched. CDR1 KGHSH and CDR2 LQKENI come from the germline V gene. The CDR3 here is CASSLPYRSGRRANTGELFF. CDR3 DNA: TGTGCCAGCTCACTTCCGTACAGGAGCGGGAGGCGCGCGAACACCGGGGAGCTGTTTTTT.

The rearrangement links TRBV15 to TRBJ1-1; D not resolved. Trimming stripped 6 bases from V and 4 bases from J, with 12 bases between. The CDR3 spans 13 residues. Germline V gives CDR1 LNHNV, CDR2 YYDKDF (reference sequence). The CDR3 nucleotides read TGTGCCACCAGTCCCCGGTTTGGCACTGAAGCTTTCTTT. It yields the protein CATSPRFGTEAFF. Drawing the rest from reference TRBV15 and TRBJ1-1, the complete variable domain is DAMVIQNPRYQVTQFGKPVTLSCSQTLNHNVMYWYQQKSSQAPKLLFHYYDKDFNNEADTPDNFQSRRPNTSFCFLDIRSPGLGDTAMYLCATSPRFGTEAFFGQGTRLTVV.

The rearrangement uses TRBV6-4 and TRBJ1-1, with a tentative D call TRBD1 (5 bases). Trimming cost V 5 bases and J 12 bases, with 19 bases left between them. This CDR3 comprises 13 residues. Looked up from germline, CDR1 is MRHNA and CDR2 is SNTAGT. Written as DNA, the CDR3 is TGTGCCAGCAGTTCATCGGTGGGGCTTTTAACTTTCTTT. Protein product: CASSSSVGLLTFF.

The chain couples TRBV5-1 to TRBJ2-1, with D tentatively TRBD1 (5 bases). This CDR3 has 15 amino acids. The V end was cut by 5 bases, the J end by 0 bases, with 12 bases between. Per germline, CDR1 SGHRS and CDR2 YFSETQ. This CDR3 reads CASRQGPSSYNEQFF. In DNA form, the CDR3 reads TGCGCCAGCAGGCAGGGTCCGAGCTCCTACAATGAGCAGTTCTTC.

This chain joins TRBV11-2 and TRBJ1-1, with D perhaps matching TRBD1 (6 bases). This CDR3 spans 17 amino acids. Germline V gene data show CDR1 as SGHAT and CDR2 as FQNNGV. Trimming took off 4 bases at V and 7 bases at J, with 25 bases between the two ends. The CDR3 bases are TGTGCCAGCAGCTCAGCCTGGGACAACGACATCCGAAGTGAAGCTTTCTTT. This encodes CASSSAWDNDIRSEAFF.

There are a few counts of this clone. The chain links TRBV6-5 to TRBJ2-7, with D unclear. Between the trimmed V and J ends, which lost 5 bases and 4 bases, there was a span of 12 bases. This CDR3 region has 13 residues. Looked up from germline, CDR1 is MNHEY and CDR2 is SVGAGI. The CDR3 DNA is TGTGCCAGCAGTACGAAGGAAGGGTACGAGCAGTACTTC. Translation: CASSTKEGYEQYF.

V is TRBV4-2 and J is TRBJ2-5, with TRBD2 matching over 11 bases. Germline lookup yields CDR1 LGHNA and CDR2 YNFKEQ. CDR3 size: 14 residues. Losses at the gene ends were 4 bases for V and 4 bases for J; bases not matched to a gene: 2. The chain's CDR3 is CASSPGLAGETQYF. The CDR3 coding sequence is TGTGCCAGCAGCCCCGGACTAGCGGGAGAGACCCAGTACTTC.

This clone was seen more than once but under ten times. J is TRBJ2-7 and V is TRBV28; TRBD2 might be the D (7 bases). The CDR3 has 14 amino acids. Trimming took 5 bases from V and 2 from J, leaving 13 bases between them. Germline CDR1 reads MDHEN; CDR2 reads SYDVKM. The CDR3 nucleotides are TGTGCCAGCAGTGGGGGGGGCGCCCCCTACGAGCAGTACTTC. It translates to CASSGGGAPYEQYF.

The chain uses TRBV29-1 and TRBJ2-3; D remains unclear. The CDR3 runs to 13 residues. The germline V gene encodes CDR1 SQVTM and CDR2 ANQGSEA. V dropped 4 bases and J dropped 5 bases, with 13 bases sitting between them. CDR3 in amino acids: CSVGSDPQDTQYF. Written as DNA, the CDR3 is TGCAGCGTTGGTTCCGATCCCCAAGATACGCAGTATTTT.

Of note for this clone: One end of the junction does not line up with germline, which may come from a read error. Here the CDR3 reads CASSSGWGETQYF. The CDR3 DNA reads TGTGCTAGCAGCTCAGGGTGGGGGGAGACCCAGTACTTC. The gene calls are TRBV7-7 and TRBJ2-5; D tentatively fits TRBD1 or TRBD2 (5 bases each). Germline V lookup: CDR1 SSHAT, CDR2 FNYEAQ (reference sequence). The CDR3 has 13 amino acids.

The rearrangement links TRBV12-3 or TRBV12-4 to TRBJ2-7; no definite D call. V shed 6 bases and J shed 4 bases, with 13 bases lying between them. The CDR3 is 13 residues long. In DNA form, the CDR3 reads TGTGCCAGCAGCCCCCGACTTATATACGAGCAGTACTTC. Protein sequence: CASSPRLIYEQYF.

V and J are TRBV5-6 and TRBJ1-6; 7 bases line up with TRBD1. The V gene end was trimmed by 0 bases and the J gene end by 9 bases; junction bases not matched to a gene: 6. The germline V gene encodes CDR1 SGHDT and CDR2 YYEEEE. The CDR3 contains 15 residues. The CDR3, as DNA: TGTGCCAGCAGCTTGGCCGCAGGGGGAGGTTCACCCCTCCACTTT. Its protein is CASSLAAGGGSPLHF.

The chain has TRBV7-6 and TRBJ1-1; 8 nucleotides agree with TRBD1. This CDR3 region has 15 residues. Germline assignment: CDR1 SGHVS and CDR2 FNYEAQ. The J segment lost 3 bases and the V segment lost 3 bases, leaving 6 bases of the junction unmatched. This CDR3 is CASSLVQGGDTEAFF. Written as DNA, the CDR3 is TGTGCCAGCAGCTTGGTACAGGGGGGGGACACTGAAGCTTTCTTT. Combining the CDR3 with reference TRBV7-6 and TRBJ1-1 gives the whole variable domain GAGVSQSPRYKVTKRGQDVALRCDPISGHVSLYWYRQALGQGPEFLTYFNYEAQQDKSGLPNDRFSAERPEGSISTLTIQRTEQRDSAMYRCASSLVQGGDTEAFFGQGTRLTVV.

The chain joins TRBV19 to TRBJ1-1, with D uncertain. V was clipped by 1 base and J by 0 bases, with 9 bases between them. There are 15 residues in the CDR3. In germline, CDR1 is LNHDA, CDR2 SQIVND (reference sequence). The CDR3 DNA is TGTGCCAGTAGTATAGCGAAGACCATGAACACTGAAGCTTTCTTT. It yields the protein CASSIAKTMNTEAFF.

V gene TRBV5-1 combines with J gene TRBJ1-1; tentative D call: TRBD1 (6 bases). Per the germline V gene, CDR1 is SGHRS and CDR2 is YFSETQ. The V end was cut by 5 bases, the J end by 8 bases, with 22 bases between. The CDR3 loop spans 15 amino acids. CDR3 DNA: TGCGCCAGCAGGGAGGGGCTACAGGGAATCAAGGAAGCTTTCTTT. Translated: CASREGLQGIKEAFF.

CDR3 sequence (DNA): TGTGCCAGTAGTATTGAAGGTGCCCCCAAACATTTT. Residues: CASSIEGAPKHF. This chain uses TRBV19 with TRBJ1-5; D ambiguous. Germline V gene sequence: CDR1 LNHDA, CDR2 SQIVND (reference sequence). The CDR3 loop spans 12 amino acids. V lost 3 bases and J lost 16, with 16 bases in between.

The chain couples TRBV9 to TRBJ1-1; maybe TRBD1 (5 bases). The CDR3 length is 14 residues. Trimming removed 3 bases at V and 6 bases at J, with 15 bases between. In germline, CDR1 is SGDLS, CDR2 YYNGEE. The CDR3: CASSARPSGAEAFF. In DNA, the CDR3 is TGTGCCAGCAGCGCCCGTCCATCGGGGGCTGAAGCTTTCTTT.

This clone turned up a few times. The chain uses TRBV12-3 or TRBV12-4 and TRBJ1-5; weak D call: TRBD1 (5 bases). This CDR3 comprises 13 residues. Trimming removed 0 bases from V and 7 bases from J, with 7 bases in between. Here the CDR3 DNA reads TGTGCCAGCAGTTTAGCAGGGGACCAGCCCCAGCATTTT. Residues: CASSLAGDQPQHF.

This clone occurred once. The chain has TRBV27 and TRBJ2-7; perhaps TRBD1 as D (6 bases). The ends were cut back, 5 bases at V and 0 bases at J, with 14 bases in the middle. This CDR3 contains 15 residues. Per germline, CDR1 MNHEY and CDR2 SMNVEV (reference sequence). The CDR3 sequence: CASSHLTGTSYEQYF. CDR3 coding DNA: TGTGCCAGCAGTCACCTCACAGGGACCTCCTACGAGCAGTACTTC.

The chain combines TRBV28 with TRBJ1-2; D remains ambiguous. Germline V gene data show CDR1 as MDHEN and CDR2 as SYDVKM. V lost 1 base, J lost 5 bases, and 20 bases lay in between. This CDR3 region has 17 residues. The CDR3 sequence: CASSLYGRVSGRYGYTF. The CDR3 DNA sequence: TGTGCCAGCAGTTTATACGGGAGGGTTTCGGGGAGATATGGCTACACCTTC.

The genes are TRBV3-1 (or the pseudogene TRBV3-2) and TRBJ1-2, with D unclear. V lost 4 bases to trimming and J lost 3 bases, with 9 bases between them. Germline loops: CDR1 LGHDT, CDR2 YNNKEL (reference sequence). The CDR3 loop spans 13 amino acids. The CDR3 DNA follows: TGTGCCAGCAGCCTGAACAGAGACTATGGCTACACCTTC. It is translated as CASSLNRDYGYTF.

The J gene is TRBJ1-5, the V gene TRBV19; 12 nucleotides line up with TRBD1. CDR3 size: 18 residues. Germline lookup yields CDR1 LNHDA and CDR2 SQIVND (reference sequence). The V gene end was trimmed by 6 bases and the J gene end by 7 bases; junction bases not matched to a gene: 16. The CDR3 reads CASRGNPTGTGGSQPQHF. The DNA for the CDR3 is TGTGCCAGTAGGGGGAACCCTACCGGGACAGGGGGCAGCCAGCCCCAGCATTTT. Together with reference TRBV19 and TRBJ1-5, the CDR3 gives the full variable domain: DGGITQSPKYLFRKEGQNVTLSCEQNLNHDAMYWYRQDPGQGLRLIYYSQIVNDFQKGDIAEGYSVSREKKESFPLTVTSAQKNPTAFYLCASRGNPTGTGGSQPQHFGDGTRLSIL.

Only one count was recorded for this clone. This sequence joins TRBV6-5 and TRBJ2-3; 10 positions match TRBD1. This CDR3 is built from 14 residues. J gave up 8 bases and V 10 bases, and 12 bases lay outside the gene matches. Germline V gives CDR1 MNHEY, CDR2 SVGAGI. The CDR3 reads CATSTGGSPGTQYF. The CDR3, as DNA: TGTGCCACCTCGACAGGGGGCTCCCCTGGTACGCAGTATTTT.

The chain couples TRBV15 to TRBJ2-3; D not certain. V was pared by 1 base and J by 8 bases, with 10 bases between. CDR1 is LNHNV and CDR2 is YYDKDF in the germline V gene (reference sequence). The CDR3 consists of 13 residues. The CDR3 bases are TGTGCCACCAGCAGAGTGGATAGCCCTACGCAGTATTTT. Protein product: CATSRVDSPTQYF. Full variable domain (outside the CDR3, taken from reference TRBV15 and TRBJ2-3): DAMVIQNPRYQVTQFGKPVTLSCSQTLNHNVMYWYQQKSSQAPKLLFHYYDKDFNNEADTPDNFQSRRPNTSFCFLDIRSPGLGDTAMYLCATSRVDSPTQYFGPGTRLTVL.

A note on this clone: Other DNA sequences in this specimen translate into the identical CDR3. V and J are TRBV9 and TRBJ2-5, with a possible D match to TRBD1 (6 bases). Germline V lookup: CDR1 SGDLS, CDR2 YYNGEE. Deletions cut 0 bases from V and 3 bases from J, with 12 bases between. The CDR3 sequence is 15 residues long. This CDR3 reads CASSVVGQLEETQYF. The DNA of the CDR3 is TGTGCCAGCAGCGTAGTAGGACAGCTGGAAGAGACCCAGTACTTC.